The rows below give T cell receptor beta chains drawn from one sample of a study of blood T cell repertoires in COVID-19. Here immunoSEQ multiplex PCR was the method, and the copy in TCRdb shows in-frame clones only, minus some. The repertoire holds about 230,000 clones, with 85% to 90% as singletons. Sequences were obtained from peripheral blood. The receptors derive from a man aged 45-65 years with COVID-19, enrolled during active disease. CDR3s include the opening cysteine and the closing phenylalanine or tryptophan. Clone size appears in some rows only: once, few, many, or a class for an expanded clone.

v_call	clone_size	cdr3_aa
TRBV6-2/TRBV6-3	.	CASSYPPGTSGRGSSYNEQFF
TRBV12-3/TRBV12-4	.	CASSPLAVYGYTF
TRBV12-3/TRBV12-4	.	CASSRDRAYEQYF
TRBV12-3/TRBV12-4	.	CASSFGGRETQYF
TRBV7-2	.	CASSSTGGSVGEQFF
TRBV9	once	CASSVDAGTGSNEKLFF
TRBV6-5	once	CATQRQGGTNEKLFF
TRBV28	.	CASRGGGSAGELFF
TRBV5-6	few	CASSGLPGQGRDEQFF
TRBV9	.	CASSPQTGWDEKLFF
TRBV5-1	.	CASSPGQGLSPLHF
TRBV29-1	.	CSAGTPNYEQYF
TRBV6-2/TRBV6-3	.	CASSKDSLMNTEAFF
TRBV7-9	.	CASSLWGSGGAGTDTQYF
TRBV6-1	.	CASSEPGQGIFGYTF
TRBV7-3	.	CASSQLEGAGEQFF
TRBV5-4	.	CASSLGVAGTSYEQYF
TRBV3-1/TRBV3-2	.	CASSPWTGPYGYTF
TRBV5-4	.	CASSYGGSYNEQFF
TRBV5-1	.	CASSLDRGTGELFF